This T cell receptor beta chain came from a study of T cells in Graves' hyperthyroidism and ophthalmopathy. The TCR beta CDR3 regions underwent amplification using RNA transcripts as the source. Researchers ran a first-round RT-PCR on the TCR CDR3 using the HTBI primer set. TCRdb reanalysed the multiplex PCR reads using MiXCR and keeps one entry per CDR3 protein. The sample has about 600,000 distinct CDR3 sequences, 14% seen once. V was cut by 2 bases and J by 0 bases, with 12 bases left in between. This CDR3 comprises 15 residues. Per the germline V gene, CDR1 is SGHRS and CDR2 is YFSETQ. This clonotype has only a few counts.

This sequence originates from a woman in her late teens or twenties with Graves' ophthalmopathy. Sequenced: blood. The chain employs TRBV5-1 and TRBJ2-7; the D is unclear. This CDR3 reads CASSFGRSTSYEQYF. DNA of the CDR3: TGCGCCAGCAGCTTTGGACGGTCAACCTCCTACGAGCAGTACTTC. The entire variable domain, with the rest obtained from reference TRBV5-1 and TRBJ2-7, is as follows: KAGVTQTPRYLIKTRGQQVTLSCSPISGHRSVSWYQQTPGQGLQFLFEYFSETQRNKGNFPGRFSGRQFSNSRSEMNVSTLELGDSALYLCASSFGRSTSYEQYFGPGTRLTVT.